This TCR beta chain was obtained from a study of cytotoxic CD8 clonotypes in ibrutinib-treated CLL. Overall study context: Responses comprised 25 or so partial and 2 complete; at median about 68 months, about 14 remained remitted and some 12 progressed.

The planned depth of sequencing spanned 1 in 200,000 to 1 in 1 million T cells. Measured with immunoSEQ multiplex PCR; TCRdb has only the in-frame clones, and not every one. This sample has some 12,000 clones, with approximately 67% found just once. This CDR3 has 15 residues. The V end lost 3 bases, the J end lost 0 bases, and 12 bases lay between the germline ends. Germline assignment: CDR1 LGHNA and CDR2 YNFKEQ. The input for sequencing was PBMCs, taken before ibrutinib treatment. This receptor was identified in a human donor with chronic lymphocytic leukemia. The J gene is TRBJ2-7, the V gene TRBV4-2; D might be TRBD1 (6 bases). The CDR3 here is CASSHLGGDSYEQYF. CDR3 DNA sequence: TGTGCCAGCAGCCACTTAGGGGGTGACTCCTACGAGCAGTACTTC.